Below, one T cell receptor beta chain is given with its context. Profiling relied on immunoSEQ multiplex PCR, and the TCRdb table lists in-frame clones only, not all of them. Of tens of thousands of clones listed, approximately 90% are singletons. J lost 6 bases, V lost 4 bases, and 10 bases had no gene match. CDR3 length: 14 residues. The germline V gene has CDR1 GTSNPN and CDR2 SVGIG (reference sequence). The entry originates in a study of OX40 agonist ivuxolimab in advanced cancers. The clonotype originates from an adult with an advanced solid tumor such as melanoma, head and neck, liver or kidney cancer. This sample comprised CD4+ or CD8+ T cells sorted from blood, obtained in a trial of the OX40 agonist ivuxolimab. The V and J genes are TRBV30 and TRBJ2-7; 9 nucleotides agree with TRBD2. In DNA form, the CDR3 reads TGTGCCTGGACCGTGGGGACTAGCTCATCCGAGCAGTACTTC. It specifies CAWTVGTSSSEQYF.